The clone carrying this TCR beta chain was seen ten or more times. Its antigen is unknown. The data derive from a study of beta chain features in type 1 diabetes. Looking at the study overall: Age, gender, cell numbers and subset yield matched between patients and controls.

The trim removed 5 bases at V and 4 bases at J, leaving 7 bases unmatched. The CDR3 has 15 residues. CDR1 SGHTA and CDR2 FQGNSA come from the germline V gene. Expressed TCRB transcripts were sequenced because the isolated RNA had all been reverse transcribed beforehand. Profiled with immunoSEQ multiplex PCR; TCRdb holds only in-frame clones, not every one. The sample includes 130,000 to 150,000 clones, 10% seen only once; the top ten take approximately 1.3%. Study-level points and caveats: A moderate, significant TCRB CDR3 shortening appeared in type 1 diabetes across four CD4+ subsets. Sequencing used cDNA, and cells with high TCR expression could therefore be over-represented.

Sequences were obtained from naive CD4+ T cells from blood. The origin of this receptor is a man aged 18 to 29 in good health. The chain combines TRBV7-2 with TRBJ2-3; 9 nucleotides line up with TRBD2. CDR3 protein: CASSGRAGGPDTQYF. CDR3 in DNA: TGTGCCAGCAGCGGACGAGCGGGGGGCCCAGATACGCAGTATTTT.